Listed here is a single T cell receptor beta chain. The CDR3 covers 14 residues. In germline, CDR1 is MNHNY, CDR2 SVGAGI (reference sequence). V lost 4 bases to trimming and J lost 1 base, with 10 bases between them. The study ran its PCR with 60 Vbeta and 13 Jbeta primers. Using immunoSEQ multiplex PCR, the repertoire was profiled, and TCRdb retains in-frame clones only, with some absent. The sample records some 56,000 clones, about 50% being singletons. This entry belongs to a study of cytomegalovirus exposure and HLA in healthy donors. The receptor comes from a human donor in good health. The rearrangement links TRBV6-6 to TRBJ1-1; no firm D call. The material sequenced was PBMCs. CDR3 sequence (DNA): TGTGCCAGCAGTTCTGACACCCCGAACACTGAAGCTTTCTTT. This translates into CASSSDTPNTEAFF.